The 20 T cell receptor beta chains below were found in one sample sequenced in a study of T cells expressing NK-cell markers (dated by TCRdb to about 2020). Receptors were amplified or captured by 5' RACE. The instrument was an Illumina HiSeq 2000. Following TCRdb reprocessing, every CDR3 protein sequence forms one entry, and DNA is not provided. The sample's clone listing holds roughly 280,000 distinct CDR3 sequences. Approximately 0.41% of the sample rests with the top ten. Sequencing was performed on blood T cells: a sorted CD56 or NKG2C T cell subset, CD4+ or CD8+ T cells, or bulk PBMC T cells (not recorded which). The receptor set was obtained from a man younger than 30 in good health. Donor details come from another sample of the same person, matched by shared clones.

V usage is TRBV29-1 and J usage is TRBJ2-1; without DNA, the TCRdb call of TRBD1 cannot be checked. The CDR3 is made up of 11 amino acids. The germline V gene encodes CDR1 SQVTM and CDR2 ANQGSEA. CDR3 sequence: CSVPRVVGQFF.

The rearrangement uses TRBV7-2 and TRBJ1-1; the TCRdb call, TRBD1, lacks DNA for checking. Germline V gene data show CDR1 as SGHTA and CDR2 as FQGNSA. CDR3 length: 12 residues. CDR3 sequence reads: CASSLGGMRLLF.

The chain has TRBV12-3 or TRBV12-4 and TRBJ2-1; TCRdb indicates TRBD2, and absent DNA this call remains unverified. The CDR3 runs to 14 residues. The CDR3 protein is CASRGSGGYNEQFF.

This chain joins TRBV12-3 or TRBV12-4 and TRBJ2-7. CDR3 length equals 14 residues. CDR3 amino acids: CASSLTGSSYEQYF.

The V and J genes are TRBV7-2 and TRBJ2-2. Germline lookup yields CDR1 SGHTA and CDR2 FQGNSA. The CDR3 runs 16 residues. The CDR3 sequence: CASSFSWTLGTGELFF. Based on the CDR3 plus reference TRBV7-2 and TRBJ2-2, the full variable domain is GAGVSQSPSNKVTEKGKDVELRCDPISGHTALYWYRQSLGQGLEFLIYFQGNSAPDKSGLPSDRFSAERTGGSVSTLTIQRTQQEDSAVYLCASSFSWTLGTGELFFGEGSRLTVL.

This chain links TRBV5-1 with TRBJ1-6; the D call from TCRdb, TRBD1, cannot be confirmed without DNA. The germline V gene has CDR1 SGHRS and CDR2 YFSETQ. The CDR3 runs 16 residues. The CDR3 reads CASSSTLPGQGFPLHF.

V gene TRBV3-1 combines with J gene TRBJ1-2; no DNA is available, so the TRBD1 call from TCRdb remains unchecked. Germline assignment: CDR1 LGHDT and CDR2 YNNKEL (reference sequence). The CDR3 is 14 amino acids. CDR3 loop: CASSQTGRTMGYTF.

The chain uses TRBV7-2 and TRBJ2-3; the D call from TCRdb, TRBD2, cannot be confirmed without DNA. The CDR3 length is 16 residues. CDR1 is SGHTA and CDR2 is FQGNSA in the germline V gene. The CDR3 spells CASSFVASGKTDTQYF.

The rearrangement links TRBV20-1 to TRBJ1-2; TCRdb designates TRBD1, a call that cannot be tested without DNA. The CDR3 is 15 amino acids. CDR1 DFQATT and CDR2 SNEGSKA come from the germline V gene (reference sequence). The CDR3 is CSARDLGTGVYGYTF.

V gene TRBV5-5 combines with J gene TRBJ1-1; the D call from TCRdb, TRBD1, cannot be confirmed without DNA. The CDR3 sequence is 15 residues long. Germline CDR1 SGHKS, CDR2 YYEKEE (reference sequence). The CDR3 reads CASSSRQGVNTEAFF.

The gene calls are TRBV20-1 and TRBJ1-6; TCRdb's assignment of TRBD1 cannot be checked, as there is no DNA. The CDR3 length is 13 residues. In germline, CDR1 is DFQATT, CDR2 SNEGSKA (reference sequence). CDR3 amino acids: CSAPGQGRSPLHF.

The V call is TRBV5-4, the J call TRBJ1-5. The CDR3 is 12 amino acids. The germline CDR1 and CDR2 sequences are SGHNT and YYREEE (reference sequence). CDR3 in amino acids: CASSQEDQPQHF.

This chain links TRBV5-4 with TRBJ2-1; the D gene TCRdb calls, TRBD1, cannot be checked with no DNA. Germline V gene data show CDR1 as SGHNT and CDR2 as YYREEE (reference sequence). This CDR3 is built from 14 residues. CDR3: CASSFWGGLNEQFF.

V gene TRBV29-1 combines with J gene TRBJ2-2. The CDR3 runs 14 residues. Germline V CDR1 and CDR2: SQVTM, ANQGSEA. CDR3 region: CSVSRKLGTGELFF.

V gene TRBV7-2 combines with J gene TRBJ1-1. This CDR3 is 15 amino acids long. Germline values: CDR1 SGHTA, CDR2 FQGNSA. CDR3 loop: CASSLELGSDTEAFF.

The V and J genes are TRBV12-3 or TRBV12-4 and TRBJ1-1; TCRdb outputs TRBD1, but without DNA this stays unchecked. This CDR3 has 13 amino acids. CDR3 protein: CASSTQQESEAFF.

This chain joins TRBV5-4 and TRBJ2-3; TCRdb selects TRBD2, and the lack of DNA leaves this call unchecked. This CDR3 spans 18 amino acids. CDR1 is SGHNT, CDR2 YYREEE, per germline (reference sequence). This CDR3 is CASSLSVIWTSGRDTQYF.

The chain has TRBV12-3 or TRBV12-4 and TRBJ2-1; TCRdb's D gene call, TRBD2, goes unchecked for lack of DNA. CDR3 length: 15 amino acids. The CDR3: CASSPRTSIHNEQFF.

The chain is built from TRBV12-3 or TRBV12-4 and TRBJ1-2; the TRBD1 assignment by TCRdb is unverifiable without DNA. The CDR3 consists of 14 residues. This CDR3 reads CASSFGGANYGYTF.

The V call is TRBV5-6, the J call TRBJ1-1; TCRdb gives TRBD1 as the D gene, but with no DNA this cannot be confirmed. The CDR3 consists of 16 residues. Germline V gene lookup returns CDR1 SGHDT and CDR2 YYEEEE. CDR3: CASSTQLGTGRTEAFF. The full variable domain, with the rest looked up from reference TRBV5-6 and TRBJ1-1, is DAGVTQSPTHLIKTRGQQVTLRCSPKSGHDTVSWYQQALGQGPQFIFQYYEEEERQRGNFPDRFSGHQFPNYSSELNVNALLLGDSALYLCASSTQLGTGRTEAFFGQGTRLTVV.